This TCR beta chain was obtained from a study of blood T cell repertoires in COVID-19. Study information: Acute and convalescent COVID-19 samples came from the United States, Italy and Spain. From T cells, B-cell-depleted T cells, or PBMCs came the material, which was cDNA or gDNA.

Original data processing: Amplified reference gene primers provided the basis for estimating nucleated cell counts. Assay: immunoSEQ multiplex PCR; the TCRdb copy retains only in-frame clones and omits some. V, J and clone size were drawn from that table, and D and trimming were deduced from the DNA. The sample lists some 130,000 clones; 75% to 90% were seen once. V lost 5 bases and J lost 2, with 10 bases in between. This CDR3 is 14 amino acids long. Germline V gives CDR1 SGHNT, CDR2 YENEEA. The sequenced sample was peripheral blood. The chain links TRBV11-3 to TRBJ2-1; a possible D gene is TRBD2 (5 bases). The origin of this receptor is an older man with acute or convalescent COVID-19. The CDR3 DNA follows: TGTGCCAGCAGCGGCCGGGATGCCTACAATGAGCAGTTCTTC. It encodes CASSGRDAYNEQFF.